The sequence of this T cell receptor (beta chain) was determined in a study of blood T cell repertoires in COVID-19. Overall study: Sites in the United States, Italy and Spain provided acute and convalescent COVID-19 samples. PBMCs, B-cell-depleted T cells, or T cells provided the cDNA or gDNA that made up the material.

Comments on this clone: Different DNA sequences within this sample yield the same CDR3.

Trimming took 1 base from V and 4 from J, leaving 5 bases between them. In germline, CDR1 is SGHTA, CDR2 FQGNSA. The CDR3 is made up of 13 amino acids. In the original analysis: The authors estimated nucleated cell counts from reference gene primer amplification. Method: immunoSEQ multiplex PCR; TCRdb's copy keeps in-frame clones and lacks some. V and J calls plus clone size are reproduced from that table; the DNA served to infer D and trimming. The table records roughly 390,000 clones, more than 75% of them present only once. It was during active infection that Seattle patients were enrolled and then longitudinally followed.

Sequenced input: peripheral blood. This chain links TRBV7-2 with TRBJ1-5; D gene ambiguous. The TCR originated in a woman aged 25-40 years with COVID-19, enrolled during active disease. The CDR3 here is CASSLGLNQPQHF. The CDR3 region has the DNA TGTGCCAGCAGCTTAGGACTGAATCAGCCCCAGCATTTT.